The 23 T cell receptor beta chains listed next were all sequenced from one sample in a study of molecular identifiers for immune sequencing clone quantification. Via MiXCR, TCRdb re-called the PCR reads, giving one row per CDR3 protein. The sample contains over 90,000 distinct CDR3 sequences, 35% of which appear only once. The source material was naive CD8+ T cells from blood, with Jurkat cell RNA spiked in. Subset: FACS-sorted CD8+CD4-CCR7+CD45RA+ naive T cells. Every receptor here comes from a human donor in good health. Some libraries in this study had Jurkat cell RNA spiked in.

About this clonotype itself: In this CDR3 the conserved last residue, phenylalanine or tryptophan, is missing, so a read error is likely. J is TRBJ2-6 and V is TRBV14; no reliable D call. Germline V gives CDR1 SGHDN, CDR2 FVKESK. The CDR3 consists of 13 residues. V was trimmed by 1 base and J by 4 bases, leaving 2 bases between them. The CDR3 DNA reads as TGTGCCAGCAGCCAAGGAGGGGCCAACGTCCTGACTATC. Its translation is CASSQGGANVLTI.

The rearrangement links TRBV9 to TRBJ2-2; unclear D gene. This CDR3 has 13 residues. Germline lookup yields CDR1 SGDLS and CDR2 YYNGEE. Trimming cost V 6 bases and J 1 base, with 7 bases left between them. For the CDR3, the DNA is TGTGCCAGCAAAGGGCAGAACACCGGGGAGCTGTTTTTT. Protein product: CASKGQNTGELFF. Full variable domain (remainder filled in from reference TRBV9 and TRBJ2-2): DSGVTQTPKHLITATGQRVTLRCSPRSGDLSVYWYQQSLDQGLQFLIQYYNGEERAKGNILERFSAQQFPDLHSELNLSSLELGDSALYFCASKGQNTGELFFGEGSRLTVL.

A word on this clonotype: One base away lies a much larger clone, so this may be a sequencing read error. The rearrangement uses TRBV4-3 and TRBJ2-7; tentatively, D is TRBD1 (5 bases). In germline, CDR1 is LGHNA, CDR2 YSLEER. The CDR3 totals 15 residues. Trimming stripped 1 base from V and 10 bases from J, with 20 bases between. The CDR3, as DNA: TGCGCCAGCAGCCAAGCTACTCGGACGATTAGGGGACAGTACTTC. Protein product: CASSQATRTIRGQYF.

The chain is built from TRBV5-6 and TRBJ1-1; D may be TRBD1 (6 bases). Trimming pared 3 bases from V and 1 base from J, leaving 13 bases between. The CDR3 spans 15 residues. CDR1 is SGHDT and CDR2 is YYEEEE in the germline V gene. The CDR3 sequence is CASSWGRGGNTEAFF. CDR3 DNA sequence: TGTGCCAGCAGCTGGGGGAGGGGGGGGAACACTGAAGCTTTCTTT.

A remark on this clonotype: A much bigger clone sits one base away, suggesting this may be a read error. This CDR3 is missing its conserved last phenylalanine or tryptophan, likely due to a read error. DNA of the CDR3: TGTGCCAGTTCAACCGGGACAGCAGTTTACGAGCAGTACTAC. Protein product: CASSTGTAVYEQYY. V gene TRBV7-2 combines with J gene TRBJ2-7, with 7 bases that match TRBD1. Trimming removed 9 bases from V and 4 bases from J; junction bases left unmatched: 12. Germline values: CDR1 SGHTA, CDR2 FQGNSA. This CDR3 comprises 14 residues.

Turning to this clonotype: One junction end disagrees with the germline gene, perhaps due to a read error. This chain uses TRBV2 with TRBJ2-3; D remains ambiguous. The CDR3 runs 15 residues. Germline assignment: CDR1 SNHLY and CDR2 FYNNEI. CDR3 bases: TGTGCCTGCAGTGATGGGTTAGCTAGCACAGATACGCAGTATTTT. Its translation is CACSDGLASTDTQYF.

The V call is TRBV27, the J call TRBJ2-1, with TRBD1 matching over 10 bases. The CDR3 covers 15 residues. Germline V gives CDR1 MNHEY, CDR2 SMNVEV (reference sequence). V lost 1 base to trimming and J lost 12 bases; unmatched junction nucleotides: 9. In DNA, the CDR3 is TGTGCCAGCAGTTTATATGGAGGGGACAGGGGAAGGCAGTTCTTC. This translates into CASSLYGGDRGRQFF.

This clonotype was seen ten or more times. V usage is TRBV28 and J usage is TRBJ2-1; the D gene could be TRBD1 or TRBD2 (5 bases each). Germline CDR1 reads MDHEN; CDR2 reads SYDVKM. V was clipped by 3 bases and J by 3 bases, with 9 bases between them. The CDR3 totals 14 residues. The CDR3 is CASSFSGGYNEQFF. As DNA, the CDR3 is TGTGCCAGCAGTTTTAGTGGGGGCTACAATGAGCAGTTCTTC.

For this clonotype: A much larger clone lies a single base off, so this may be a read error. DNA of the CDR3: TGTGCCGGCAGTATCTTCGACAGGGCTGGAAACACCATATATTTT. This sequence encodes CAGSIFDRAGNTIYF. The chain carries TRBV7-6 and TRBJ1-3, with TRBD1 matching over 7 bases. Germline V gene data show CDR1 as SGHVS and CDR2 as FNYEAQ. The CDR3 is 15 amino acids.

Of note for this clonotype: Possible read error: a much larger clone is one base away. The chain recombines TRBV25-1 with TRBJ2-7; D remains unclear. This CDR3 has 12 residues. In germline, CDR1 is MGHDK, CDR2 SYGVNS. Trimming took 4 bases from V and 3 from J, leaving 7 bases between them. CDR3 region: CASSVGCYEQYF. As DNA, the CDR3 is TGTGCCAGCAGTGTGGGGTGCTACGAGCAGTACTTC.

To note about this clonotype: This could be a read error, since a much larger clone is one nucleotide away. The chain combines TRBV4-3 with TRBJ2-4, with D uncertain. Per the germline V gene, CDR1 is LGHNA and CDR2 is YSLEER. The CDR3 loop spans 13 amino acids. The CDR3, as DNA: TGCGCCAGCAGCCAGTCGACAAAAAACTTTCAGTACTTC. Protein product: CASSQSTKNFQYF.

The chain joins TRBV4-1 to TRBJ2-1; TRBD2 matches 7 bases. Germline loops: CDR1 MGHRA, CDR2 YSYEKL. This CDR3 contains 17 residues. The V segment lost 1 base and the J segment 3 bases; nucleotides outside the gene matches: 9. Here the CDR3 reads CASSQAFAAGVYNEQFF. The CDR3 nucleotides read TGCGCCAGCAGCCAAGCCTTTGCTGCGGGAGTCTACAATGAGCAGTTCTTC.

This clonotype was recorded at least ten times. The chain employs TRBV4-3 and TRBJ2-3; D gene uncertain. The V end was cut by 0 bases, the J end by 4 bases, with 5 bases between. Germline CDR1 is LGHNA and CDR2 is YSLEER. The CDR3 is 13 residues long. This CDR3 is CASSQDPADTQYF. In nucleotides, the CDR3 is TGCGCCAGCAGCCAAGATCCGGCAGATACGCAGTATTTT.

The chain links TRBV13 to TRBJ1-3, with 7 bases lining up with TRBD1. This CDR3 contains 17 residues. Germline V gene data show CDR1 as PRHDT and CDR2 as FYEKMQ (reference sequence). V gave up 1 base and J gave up 2 bases; unmatched junction bases: 8. CDR3 in DNA: TGTGCCAGCAGCTTAGCCCTTCTGACAGGGCCTGGAAACACCATATATTTT. Its protein product is CASSLALLTGPGNTIYF.

The chain is built from TRBV28 and TRBJ2-1; 7 bases map to TRBD2. Germline assignment: CDR1 MDHEN and CDR2 SYDVKM. The CDR3 length is 12 residues. Trimming took 5 bases from V and 9 from J; bases not matched to a gene: 4. The CDR3 is CASSVGRVEQFF. CDR3 nucleotides: TGTGCCAGCAGTGTGGGGAGGGTTGAGCAGTTCTTC.

Details on this clonotype: The conserved phenylalanine or tryptophan normally closing the CDR3 is absent here, so this likely arose from a read error. The chain carries TRBV10-3 and TRBJ1-1, with unresolved D. CDR1 is ENHRY and CDR2 is SYGVKD in the germline V gene. The CDR3 is made up of 9 amino acids. V dropped 10 bases and J dropped 6 bases, with 6 bases sitting between them. Here the CDR3 reads CATSSEAFS. CDR3 DNA: TGTGCCACCAGCTCTGAAGCTTTCTCT.

The rearrangement joins TRBV5-1 to TRBJ2-5; 10 positions agree with TRBD2. The CDR3 is 18 residues long. V trimming: 0 bases; J trimming: 9 bases; junction bases outside the gene matches: 17. Per germline, CDR1 SGHRS and CDR2 YFSETQ. CDR3 in DNA: TGCGCCAGCAGCTTGGCCATCGAGACTAGCGGGTACCAAGCGCCCCAGTACTTC. Encoded protein: CASSLAIETSGYQAPQYF.

In regard to this clonotype: A junction boundary mismatches the germline segment, possibly from a read error. This sequence joins TRBV28 and TRBJ1-1, with D unclear. Germline CDR1 and CDR2: MDHEN and SYDVKM. The CDR3 totals 15 residues. The CDR3 loop reads CASSYPPDGNTDAFF. CDR3 DNA sequence: TGTGCCAGCAGTTACCCCCCCGACGGAAACACTGATGCTTTCTTT.

The DNA of the CDR3 is TGTGCCAGCAGCTTGGGACTACCTACGGAGCTGTTTTTT. Its translation is CASSLGLPTELFF. This chain joins TRBV14 and TRBJ2-2; 7 bases line up with TRBD2. This CDR3 is 13 amino acids long. Germline V lookup: CDR1 SGHDN, CDR2 FVKESK. Unmatched junction bases numbered 7, after V lost 5 bases and J lost 10 bases.

This clonotype was observed a handful of times. V and J are TRBV28 and TRBJ1-4; D uncertain. The CDR3 spans 14 residues. V was cut by 6 bases and J by 0 bases, with 8 bases left in between. Germline V gives CDR1 MDHEN, CDR2 SYDVKM. This CDR3 reads CASSLPATNEKLFF. The DNA for the CDR3 is TGTGCCAGCAGCCTCCCTGCAACTAATGAAAAACTGTTTTTT.

There are a few counts of this clonotype. The chain joins TRBV6-2 or TRBV6-3 to TRBJ2-7, with 7 bases lining up with TRBD1. The junction had 7 bases not matched to a gene; V was cut back by 4 bases and J by 1 base. The CDR3 sequence is 15 residues long. Germline loops: CDR1 MNHEY, CDR2 SVGEGT. The CDR3 DNA is TGTGCCAGCAGTTTCCCGGACAGGAGGTCCTACGAGCAGTACTTC. Its protein is CASSFPDRRSYEQYF.

V is TRBV6-5 and J is TRBJ1-5; D gene ambiguous. Trimming removed 6 bases from V and 4 bases from J, with 10 bases in between. CDR3 length equals 13 residues. The germline gives CDR1 MNHEY, CDR2 SVGAGI. The CDR3 protein is CASSDGYNQPQHF. Here the CDR3 DNA reads TGTGCCAGCAGCGACGGATATAATCAGCCCCAGCATTTT.

This clonotype was detected only a few times. This chain connects TRBV4-3 to TRBJ2-5; D unresolved. CDR3 length equals 13 residues. Germline CDR1 LGHNA, CDR2 YSLEER. Trimming shortened V by 0 bases and J by 5 bases, and 7 bases separated the two germline ends. The chain's CDR3 is CASSQDILETQYF. CDR3 nucleotide sequence: TGCGCCAGCAGCCAAGACATCTTGGAGACCCAGTACTTC.